A single sample gave rise to the 6 T cell receptor beta chains below, sequenced in a study of cytomegalovirus exposure and HLA in healthy donors. PCR was performed using 60 Vbeta and 13 Jbeta primers. Generated by immunoSEQ multiplex PCR, the TCRdb table keeps only in-frame clones and is missing some. Of around 180,000 clones in the sample, around 85% were seen once. Material: PBMCs. The receptor set was obtained from a man younger than 35 in good health and CMV-seronegative.

The J gene is TRBJ2-5, the V gene TRBV13; the match to TRBD1 covers 9 bases. J gave up 7 bases and V 2 bases, and 5 bases lay outside the gene matches. Germline-derived CDR1 and CDR2 are PRHDT and FYEKMQ (reference sequence). The CDR3 consists of 14 residues. The CDR3, as DNA: TGTGCCAGCAGCTTATGGGACAGGGTGGGGACCCAGTACTTC. Its translation: CASSLWDRVGTQYF.

V usage is TRBV5-4 and J usage is TRBJ2-2; unclear D gene. Germline V lookup: CDR1 SGHNT, CDR2 YYREEE (reference sequence). The CDR3 is made up of 14 amino acids. V dropped 2 bases and J dropped 2 bases, with 7 bases sitting between them. The CDR3 here is CASSFSSNTGELFF. The CDR3 nucleotides are TGTGCCAGCAGCTTTAGCTCAAACACCGGGGAGCTGTTTTTT.

The CDR3 reads CASSPRLYSNQPQHF. DNA for the CDR3: TGTGCCAGCAGTCCCAGGTTATATAGCAATCAGCCCCAGCATTTT. J is TRBJ1-5 and V is TRBV27; D not resolved. Trimming pared 5 bases from V and 0 bases from J, leaving 11 bases between. Per germline, CDR1 MNHEY and CDR2 SMNVEV (reference sequence). This CDR3 has 15 amino acids.

The chain is built from TRBV28 and TRBJ2-7; 9 nucleotides agree with TRBD1. This CDR3 has 14 amino acids. J gave up 4 bases and V 4 bases, and 5 bases lay outside the gene matches. The germline V gene has CDR1 MDHEN and CDR2 SYDVKM. The CDR3 region has the DNA TGTGCCAGCAGTTCGACAGGGGGAGGTTACGAGCAGTACTTC. It codes for CASSSTGGGYEQYF. Filled out from reference TRBV28 and TRBJ2-7, the complete variable domain reads DVKVTQSSRYLVKRTGEKVFLECVQDMDHENMFWYRQDPGLGLRLIYFSYDVKMKEKGDIPEGYSVSREKKERFSLILESASTNQTSMYLCASSSTGGGYEQYFGPGTRLTVT.

The V and J genes are TRBV6-5 and TRBJ1-1, with D perhaps TRBD1 (5 bases). The CDR3 is 16 residues long. Germline V gives CDR1 MNHEY, CDR2 SVGAGI. V dropped 2 bases and J dropped 1 base, with 14 bases sitting between them. The chain's CDR3 is CASSYTTGHGNTEAFF. The CDR3 DNA is TGTGCCAGCAGTTACACTACAGGTCACGGGAACACTGAAGCTTTCTTT.

CDR3 amino acids: CASSRLNSYEQYF. The CDR3 coding sequence is TGTGCCAGCAGTAGACTGAACTCCTACGAGCAGTACTTC. The rearrangement uses TRBV28 and TRBJ2-7; D unresolved. Trimming stripped 5 bases from V and 0 bases from J, with 8 bases between. The CDR3 covers 13 residues. The V gene's germline CDR1 is MDHEN and CDR2 SYDVKM.